The next 16 T cell receptor beta chains were all read from a single sample in a study of blood T cells in healthy people across ages. Next came a second PCR, run for about 6 to 11 cycles, which used a sample-barcoded 5' primer along with a J-beta primer mix. TCRdb fed the 5' RACE reads into MiXCR, producing one record per CDR3 protein. Among 380,000 or so distinct CDR3 sequences listed, 45% to 60% were seen once. The material sequenced was blood. These receptors were taken from a man aged 55 to 70 in good health.

This sequence joins TRBV25-1 and TRBJ2-1; D is perhaps TRBD1 or TRBD2 (6 bases each). Germline V CDR1 and CDR2: MGHDK, SYGVNS. The CDR3 extends over 15 amino acids. Deletions cut 3 bases from V and 5 bases from J, with 14 bases between. Here the CDR3 reads CASSEPGAPDNEQFF. The CDR3 DNA follows: TGTGCCAGCAGTGAGCCGGGGGCGCCGGACAATGAGCAGTTCTTC. Full variable domain (rest looked up from reference TRBV25-1 and TRBJ2-1): EADIYQTPRYLVIGTGKKITLECSQTMGHDKMYWYQQDPGMELHLIHYSYGVNSTEKGDLSSESTVSRIRTEHFPLTLESARPSHTSQYLCASSEPGAPDNEQFFGPGTRLTVL.

In the case of this clonotype: A much larger clone lies one base from this, so it may be a read error. This sequence joins TRBV7-2 and TRBJ2-4; 7 bases map to TRBD2. The J call may be mistaken, given a closer DNA end match to TRBJ2-7. This CDR3 contains 14 residues. Looked up from germline, CDR1 is SGHTA and CDR2 is FQGNSA. The CDR3, as DNA: TGTGCCAGCAGCCTGGGACTACAATCCTACGAGCAGTACTTC. Translating it yields CASSLGLQSYEQYF.

This clonotype has a count of ten or more. V and J are TRBV6-2 or TRBV6-3 and TRBJ2-4, with TRBD2 matching 14 bases. The CDR3 is made up of 18 amino acids. CDR1 is MNHEY, CDR2 SVGEGT, per germline. J lost 1 base, V lost 6 bases, and 8 bases had no gene match. The CDR3 spells CASRRLAGGSLAKNIQYF. CDR3 DNA: TGTGCCAGCAGAAGACTAGCGGGAGGGTCCCTCGCCAAAAACATTCAGTACTTC.

The chain combines TRBV20-1 with TRBJ1-1; 10 bases match TRBD1. Germline CDR1 is DFQATT and CDR2 is SNEGSKA (reference sequence). V trimming: 6 bases; J trimming: 5 bases; junction bases outside the gene matches: 9. There are 14 residues in the CDR3. The chain's CDR3 is CSANRQGAGTEAFF. Written as DNA, the CDR3 is TGCAGTGCCAATAGACAGGGGGCGGGAACTGAAGCTTTCTTT.

The rearrangement uses TRBV6-2 or TRBV6-3 and TRBJ2-1, with 13 nucleotides matching TRBD2. The CDR3 has 17 residues. The V gene end was trimmed by 2 bases and the J gene end by 5 bases; junction bases not matched to a gene: 6. Germline values: CDR1 MNHEY, CDR2 SVGEGT. CDR3 DNA sequence: TGTGCCAGCAGTTACAGGGGACTAGCGGGACCTGACAATGAGCAGTTCTTC. Its translation is CASSYRGLAGPDNEQFF.

A remark on this clonotype: This may be a read error, as it is one base from a much larger clone. This chain connects TRBV7-2 to TRBJ1-2; D ambiguous. The CDR3 is 16 amino acids. In germline, CDR1 is SGHTA, CDR2 FQGNSA. For the CDR3, the DNA is TGTGCCCGCAGCTCAGATCAGAACGGGCCGATGTATGGCTACACCTTC. Its translation: CARSSDQNGPMYGYTF.

This clonotype appeared a few times. The chain links TRBV29-1 to TRBJ2-1; 9 bases align to TRBD2. The CDR3 spans 13 residues. Germline V gives CDR1 SQVTM, CDR2 ANQGSEA. Trimming cost V 5 bases and J 9 bases; bases outside gene matches: 8. In DNA, the CDR3 is TGCAGCGTTATGGCGGGGGGGCGGGGTGAGCAGTTCTTC. This codes for CSVMAGGRGEQFF.

This sequence joins TRBV13 and TRBJ1-1, with D maybe TRBD1 (6 bases). The CDR3 is 15 amino acids. Germline V lookup: CDR1 PRHDT, CDR2 FYEKMQ (reference sequence). Trimming took 5 bases from V and 4 from J, leaving 17 bases between them. The DNA of the CDR3 is TGTGCCAGCAGCCGAAACCATCGGGGGGCCACTGAAGCTTTCTTT. Amino acids: CASSRNHRGATEAFF.

J is TRBJ2-1 and V is TRBV7-9, with 7 bases matching TRBD2. In germline, CDR1 is SEHNR, CDR2 FQNEAQ (reference sequence). J gave up 9 bases and V 1 base, and 15 bases lay outside the gene matches. The CDR3 is made up of 17 amino acids. The CDR3 DNA reads TGTGCCAGCAGCTTAGGGTCGGGGCTAGCGGCGTACGGTGAGCAGTTCTTC. Its translation is CASSLGSGLAAYGEQFF. Full variable domain (remainder filled in from reference TRBV7-9 and TRBJ2-1): DTGVSQNPRHKITKRGQNVTFRCDPISEHNRLYWYRQTLGQGPEFLTYFQNEAQLEKSRLLSDRFSAERPKGSFSTLEIQRTEQGDSAMYLCASSLGSGLAAYGEQFFGPGTRLTVL.

This clonotype has only one observation. The V and J genes are TRBV6-1 and TRBJ2-3; D is unclear. V gave up 6 bases and J gave up 6 bases, with 19 bases separating them. From germline, CDR1 is MNHNS and CDR2 SASEGT. This CDR3 has 15 amino acids. CDR3 sequence reads: CASRADPPRMDTQYF. In DNA, the CDR3 is TGTGCCAGCAGGGCAGACCCTCCGAGGATGGATACGCAGTATTTT.

The rearrangement links TRBV6-2 or TRBV6-3 to TRBJ2-5; possible D gene TRBD1, 5 bases. In germline, CDR1 is MNHEY, CDR2 SVGEGT. The V end was cut by 0 bases, the J end by 6 bases, with 11 bases between. This CDR3 contains 14 residues. The chain's CDR3 is CASSYSAGAKTQYF. Written as DNA, the CDR3 is TGTGCCAGCAGTTACTCGGCTGGGGCGAAGACCCAGTACTTC.

The chain has TRBV25-1 and TRBJ2-1; 12 nucleotides line up with TRBD2. Losses at the gene ends were 1 base for V and 6 bases for J; bases not matched to a gene: 1. Looked up from germline, CDR1 is MGHDK and CDR2 is SYGVNS. The CDR3 loop spans 15 amino acids. The CDR3 DNA reads as TGTGCCAGCAGTGAATCGGGACTAGCGGGCAATGAGCAGTTCTTC. Translated, it gives CASSESGLAGNEQFF. Based on the CDR3 plus reference TRBV25-1 and TRBJ2-1, the full variable domain is EADIYQTPRYLVIGTGKKITLECSQTMGHDKMYWYQQDPGMELHLIHYSYGVNSTEKGDLSSESTVSRIRTEHFPLTLESARPSHTSQYLCASSESGLAGNEQFFGPGTRLTVL.

Only a few counts were recorded for this clonotype. The CDR3 loop reads CASSLGGRSGSPQYF. CDR3 DNA sequence: TGTGCCAGCAGCTTAGGAGGGAGGTCAGGGAGCCCCCAGTACTTC. The chain recombines TRBV7-2 with TRBJ2-5, with D possibly matching TRBD2 (6 bases). The CDR3 spans 15 residues. Germline V gene data show CDR1 as SGHTA and CDR2 as FQGNSA. Trimming took 1 base from V and 9 from J, leaving 18 bases between them. Full variable domain (rest looked up from reference TRBV7-2 and TRBJ2-5): GAGVSQSPSNKVTEKGKDVELRCDPISGHTALYWYRQSLGQGLEFLIYFQGNSAPDKSGLPSDRFSAERTGGSVSTLTIQRTQQEDSAVYLCASSLGGRSGSPQYFGPGTRLLVL.

The chain employs TRBV28 and TRBJ2-5; TRBD1 might be the D (6 bases). Trimming left V 6 bases short and J 5 bases short, with 10 bases between. Germline V lookup: CDR1 MDHEN, CDR2 SYDVKM. The CDR3 consists of 12 residues. CDR3 nucleotide sequence: TGTGCCAGCAGACAAAGGGGGGAGACCCAGTACTTC. It translates to CASRQRGETQYF.

This clonotype was observed many times. The V gene is TRBV20-1, the J gene TRBJ2-7, with D tentatively TRBD1 (5 bases). The CDR3 loop spans 13 amino acids. Germline CDR1 reads DFQATT; CDR2 reads SNEGSKA (reference sequence). V dropped 3 bases and J dropped 3 bases, with 12 bases sitting between them. The CDR3 loop reads CSARGRSYYEQYF. DNA for the CDR3: TGCAGTGCTAGGGGGCGGTCTTACTACGAGCAGTACTTC.

The rearrangement joins TRBV7-6 to TRBJ2-7; 8 nucleotides match TRBD2. CDR3 length: 15 amino acids. The germline CDR1 and CDR2 sequences are SGHVS and FNYEAQ. After removal of 5 bases from V and 0 bases from J, the junction contained 6 bases not matched to a gene. For the CDR3, the DNA is TGTGCCAGCAGCCCCGGGACTAGTTTCTCCTACGAGCAGTACTTC. Amino acids: CASSPGTSFSYEQYF.